The rows below give T cell receptor beta chains drawn from one sample of a study of cytomegalovirus exposure and HLA in healthy donors. The method was immunoSEQ multiplex PCR; TCRdb's version includes in-frame clones alone and lacks a portion of them. The sample shows about 80,000 clones, roughly three quarters of them seen only once. The material sequenced was PBMCs. The receptor set was obtained from a woman between 35 and 50 years old in good health and CMV-seropositive. Each CDR3 is given with its conserved first and last residue. D genes are given only for firm matches. The size of a clone is reported for some rows only, either as once, few or many, or as a class for expanded clones.

V: TRBV11-3; size: NA; J: TRBJ1-1; D: NA; CDR3: CASFCEVLNTEAFF; DNA: TGTGCCAGCTTCTGTGAGGTACTGAACACTGAAGCTTTCTTT
V: TRBV30; size: NA; J: TRBJ1-1; D: TRBD1; CDR3: CAWSGPGTVPNTEAFF; DNA: TGTGCCTGGAGCGGTCCCGGGACAGTTCCGAACACTGAAGCTTTCTTT
V: TRBV5-1; size: few; J: TRBJ2-5; D: TRBD1; CDR3: CASSSGQGQETQYF; DNA: TGCGCCAGCAGCTCCGGACAGGGCCAAGAGACCCAGTACTTC
V: TRBV7-2; size: NA; J: TRBJ2-2; D: TRBD2; CDR3: CASSLLAVNTGELFF; DNA: TGTGCCAGCAGCCTACTAGCGGTGAACACCGGGGAGCTGTTTTTT
V: TRBV27; size: once; J: TRBJ2-3; D: TRBD2; CDR3: CASSSATLGLAGVGPTDTQYF; DNA: TGTGCCAGCAGTTCCGCGACCCTGGGACTAGCGGGGGTGGGACCCACAGATACGCAGTATTTT
V: TRBV5-6; size: NA; J: TRBJ2-3; D: TRBD2; CDR3: CASSLDVGGSTDTQYF; DNA: TGTGCCAGCAGCTTGGATGTGGGGGGGAGCACAGATACGCAGTATTTT
V: TRBV28; size: NA; J: TRBJ2-5; D: TRBD1; CDR3: CASSVGDSQETQYF; DNA: TGTGCCAGCAGCGTCGGGGACAGCCAAGAGACCCAGTACTTC
V: TRBV27; size: NA; J: TRBJ2-1; D: TRBD2; CDR3: CASSLVSSGGNEQFF; DNA: TGTGCCAGCAGTTTAGTGTCTAGCGGGGGCAATGAGCAGTTCTTC
V: TRBV7-9; size: NA; J: TRBJ1-2; D: TRBD1; CDR3: CASSHGTGEPYGYTF; DNA: TGTGCCAGCAGCCATGGGACAGGGGAGCCCTATGGCTACACCTTC
V: TRBV14; size: NA; J: TRBJ2-7; D: NA; CDR3: CASSRDLLYEQYF; DNA: TGTGCCAGCAGCCGGGACTTACTATACGAGCAGTACTTC
V: TRBV6-4; size: NA; J: TRBJ1-5; D: NA; CDR3: CASSEGTGQGQPQHF; DNA: TGTGCCAGCAGTGAGGGCACAGGGCAGGGTCAGCCCCAGCATTTT
V: TRBV28; size: NA; J: TRBJ1-1; D: TRBD1; CDR3: CASSDRGFAFF; DNA: TGTGCCAGCAGTGACAGGGGGTTTGCTTTCTTT
V: TRBV6-4; size: NA; J: TRBJ1-6; D: TRBD1; CDR3: CASSDSLGDSSYNSPLHF; DNA: TGTGCCAGCAGTGACTCGCTCGGGGACAGCTCCTATAATTCACCCCTCCACTTT
V: TRBV10-1; size: NA; J: TRBJ1-1; D: NA; CDR3: CASSAGGPNTEAFF; DNA: TGCGCCAGCAGTGCGGGGGGGCCGAACACTGAAGCTTTCTTT
V: TRBV13; size: few; J: TRBJ2-5; D: NA; CDR3: CASSSNLRYQETQYF; DNA: TGTGCCAGCAGCTCCAATCTCAGGTACCAAGAGACCCAGTACTTC
V: TRBV7-9; size: NA; J: TRBJ1-5; D: NA; CDR3: CASSPVNQPQHF; DNA: TGTGCCAGCAGCCCCGTTAATCAGCCCCAGCATTTT
V: TRBV15; size: NA; J: TRBJ2-7; D: TRBD2; CDR3: CATSRESSGSYEQYF; DNA: TGTGCCACCAGCAGAGAATCTAGCGGGTCCTACGAGCAGTACTTC
V: TRBV29-1; size: NA; J: TRBJ1-2; D: TRBD1; CDR3: CSAADRGLDGYTF; DNA: TGCAGCGCCGCGGACAGGGGGTTGGATGGCTACACCTTC
V: TRBV28; size: NA; J: TRBJ2-7; D: TRBD2; CDR3: CASRGGKAGGYEQYF; DNA: TGTGCCAGCAGGGGGGGGAAGGCGGGAGGTTACGAGCAGTACTTC
V: TRBV30; size: NA; J: TRBJ2-7; D: NA; CDR3: CAWTRGSEQYF; DNA: TGTGCCTGGACTCGAGGGTCCGAGCAGTACTTC
V: TRBV25-1; size: NA; J: TRBJ1-1; D: NA; CDR3: CASSEYPTGGSEAFF; DNA: TGTGCCAGCAGTGAATACCCAACGGGGGGGAGTGAAGCTTTCTTT
V: TRBV4-1; size: NA; J: TRBJ1-2; D: NA; CDR3: CASSARDYYGYTF; DNA: TGCGCCAGCAGCGCACGGGACTATTATGGCTACACCTTC
V: TRBV7-2; size: NA; J: TRBJ2-7; D: NA; CDR3: CASSFTGNSGEQYF; DNA: TGTGCCAGCAGCTTCACAGGAAATTCGGGCGAGCAGTACTTC
V: TRBV6-5; size: NA; J: TRBJ2-1; D: NA; CDR3: CASSYWTSNEQFF; DNA: TGTGCCAGCAGTTACTGGACATCAAATGAGCAGTTCTTC
V: TRBV6-1; size: NA; J: TRBJ2-5; D: NA; CDR3: CASSVSETQYF; DNA: TGTGCCAGCAGTGTATCAGAGACCCAGTACTTC
V: TRBV5-1; size: few; J: TRBJ2-1; D: TRBD1; CDR3: CASSLGQGYNEQFF; DNA: TGCGCCAGCAGCTTGGGACAGGGGTACAATGAGCAGTTCTTC
V: TRBV7-2; size: NA; J: TRBJ1-1; D: TRBD1; CDR3: CASSLAGQGFRGTEAFF; DNA: TGTGCCAGCAGCTTAGCGGGACAGGGTTTTAGGGGCACTGAAGCTTTCTTT
V: TRBV6-1; size: NA; J: TRBJ2-2; D: NA; CDR3: CASSPGRGRTGELFF; DNA: TGTGCCAGCAGCCCCGGGAGGGGGCGAACCGGGGAGCTGTTTTTT
V: TRBV28; size: NA; J: TRBJ1-1; D: TRBD1; CDR3: CASSLRTGGLTEAFF; DNA: TGTGCCAGCAGCTTAAGGACAGGGGGCCTCACTGAAGCTTTCTTT
V: TRBV7-9; size: few; J: TRBJ2-3; D: TRBD2; CDR3: CASSRTSGGDTQYF; DNA: TGTGCCAGCAGCCGGACTAGCGGCGGAGATACGCAGTATTTT
V: TRBV6-1; size: NA; J: TRBJ2-7; D: TRBD1; CDR3: CASRDRGTFEQYF; DNA: TGTGCCAGCAGAGACAGGGGAACCTTCGAGCAGTACTTC
V: TRBV6-5; size: once; J: TRBJ2-7; D: TRBD1; CDR3: CASSLGQRSSYEQYF; DNA: TGTGCCAGCAGCCTGGGACAGCGAAGCTCCTACGAGCAGTACTTC
V: TRBV12-5; size: NA; J: TRBJ2-3; D: TRBD2; CDR3: CASALGLAGFTDTQYF; DNA: TGTGCTAGTGCCCTGGGACTAGCGGGATTCACAGATACGCAGTATTTT
V: TRBV7-2; size: NA; J: TRBJ2-1; D: NA; CDR3: CASSAYYNEQFF; DNA: TGTGCCAGCAGCGCGTACTACAATGAGCAGTTCTTC
V: TRBV4-1; size: NA; J: TRBJ1-5; D: NA; CDR3: CASSQGWGGNQPQHF; DNA: TGCGCCAGCAGCCAAGGGTGGGGAGGCAATCAGCCCCAGCATTTT
V: TRBV19; size: NA; J: TRBJ2-5; D: NA; CDR3: CASSFPQETQYF; DNA: TGTGCCAGTAGTTTTCCACAAGAGACCCAGTACTTC
V: TRBV5-1; size: NA; J: TRBJ2-7; D: TRBD2; CDR3: CASRNGTSGTYEQYF; DNA: TGCGCCAGCAGAAATGGGACTAGCGGGACCTACGAGCAGTACTTC
V: TRBV5-1; size: NA; J: TRBJ1-3; D: NA; CDR3: CASSSDRNSGNTIYF; DNA: TGCGCCAGCAGCTCCGACAGGAACTCTGGAAACACCATATATTTT
V: TRBV10-1; size: NA; J: TRBJ1-1; D: TRBD1; CDR3: CASSESRRGQGNGRMEAFF; DNA: TGCGCCAGCAGTGAGTCGCGGAGGGGGCAGGGGAATGGTAGAATGGAAGCTTTCTTT
V: TRBV28; size: NA; J: TRBJ1-5; D: TRBD1; CDR3: CASSPQLGGGGTNQPQHF; DNA: TGTGCCAGCAGTCCGCAACTAGGGGGCGGGGGGACCAATCAGCCCCAGCATTTT
V: TRBV12-5; size: NA; J: TRBJ2-3; D: TRBD2; CDR3: CASGLGLAQSVDTQYF; DNA: TGTGCTAGTGGTTTGGGACTAGCCCAATCTGTCGATACGCAGTATTTT
V: TRBV19; size: NA; J: TRBJ1-4; D: NA; CDR3: CASRTGANRNEKLFF; DNA: TGTGCCAGTAGGACAGGAGCTAACCGTAATGAAAAACTGTTTTTT
V: TRBV30; size: once; J: TRBJ2-1; D: TRBD2; CDR3: CARSSGGYNEQFF; DNA: TGTGCCCGATCTAGCGGGGGGTACAATGAGCAGTTCTTC
V: TRBV30; size: few; J: TRBJ1-1; D: NA; CDR3: CAWCRAPMNTEAFF; DNA: TGTGCCTGGTGCAGGGCGCCCATGAACACTGAAGCTTTCTTT
V: TRBV9; size: NA; J: TRBJ1-5; D: TRBD1; CDR3: CASSGQGTSQPQHF; DNA: TGTGCCAGCAGCGGACAGGGGACCAGCCAGCCCCAGCATTTT